What follows are 15 T cell receptor beta chains derived from one specimen sequenced in a study of CD8+ T cells in alopecia areata. The treatment: oral pan-JAK inhibitor, 5-10 mg twice daily. RNA extraction was followed by reverse transcription into cDNA, which acted as the sequencing template. Assay used: immunoSEQ multiplex PCR; TCRdb lists only in-frame clones, some missing. Among about 270,000 clones listed, roughly 60% were seen once. The sequenced sample was CD4+ T cells sorted from blood, obtained at week 52, from a patient treated with tofacitinib. These receptors originate from a human donor with alopecia areata.

The CDR3 region is CSVDPRGGVVGYTF. In nucleotides, the CDR3 is TGCAGCGTTGACCCCCGGGGAGGGGTTGTTGGCTACACCTTC. V usage is TRBV29-1 and J usage is TRBJ1-2; TRBD1 might be the D (5 bases). Germline V CDR1 and CDR2: SQVTM, ANQGSEA. With 3 bases removed from V and 7 bases from J, the gap between germline ends came to 18 bases. The CDR3 sequence is 14 residues long.

A few counts support this clone. The gene calls are TRBV29-1 and TRBJ1-5; possibly TRBD1 for D (5 bases). The CDR3 totals 13 residues. Trimming removed 6 bases at V and 5 bases at J, with 14 bases between. Germline V gives CDR1 SQVTM, CDR2 ANQGSEA. In DNA form, the CDR3 reads TGCAGCGTGAGGGGAGGGAAGGATCAGCCCCAGCATTTT. Protein: CSVRGGKDQPQHF.

V usage is TRBV4-3 and J usage is TRBJ2-1; 11 nucleotides align to TRBD1. V was pared by 8 bases and J by 5 bases, with 11 bases of the junction left unmatched. This CDR3 comprises 16 residues. CDR1 is LGHNA and CDR2 is YSLEER in the germline V gene. CDR3 in DNA: TGCGCCAGCGGCATTAGGGACAGGGGGGTACACAATGAGCAGTTCTTC. Translation gives CASGIRDRGVHNEQFF.

The V and J genes are TRBV29-1 and TRBJ2-5; possibly TRBD2 for D (6 bases). In germline, CDR1 is SQVTM, CDR2 ANQGSEA. The CDR3 is 14 amino acids. The V and J ends lost 6 bases and 2 bases respectively, with 16 bases between them. CDR3 sequence: CSVRGGWGQETQYF. The CDR3 nucleotides are TGCAGCGTCCGAGGAGGGTGGGGTCAAGAGACCCAGTACTTC.

This clone showed up just a few times. This CDR3 is CAISRGIGDSPLHF. The CDR3 bases are TGTGCCATCAGTAGGGGGATTGGGGATTCACCCCTCCACTTT. The rearrangement joins TRBV10-3 to TRBJ1-6, with TRBD1 as a possible D gene (6 bases). CDR1 is ENHRY and CDR2 is SYGVKD in the germline V gene. Trimming took 5 bases from V and 8 from J, leaving 13 bases between them. The CDR3 runs 14 residues.

The chain has TRBV5-6 and TRBJ2-1; D remains unclear. The CDR3 sequence is 15 residues long. Trimming took off 2 bases at V and 2 bases at J, with 11 bases between the two ends. CDR1 and CDR2 (germline): SGHDT, YYEEEE. CDR3 loop: CASSLGPLAYNEQFF. The CDR3 DNA follows: TGTGCCAGCAGCTTAGGTCCTTTGGCCTACAATGAGCAGTTCTTC. The whole variable domain, filled in from reference TRBV5-6 and TRBJ2-1, reads DAGVTQSPTHLIKTRGQQVTLRCSPKSGHDTVSWYQQALGQGPQFIFQYYEEEERQRGNFPDRFSGHQFPNYSSELNVNALLLGDSALYLCASSLGPLAYNEQFFGPGTRLTVL.

This clone was counted only a few times. The rearrangement uses TRBV6-1 and TRBJ1-5; D is unclear. Trimming removed 4 bases from V and 0 bases from J, with 7 bases in between. Germline lookup yields CDR1 MNHNS and CDR2 SASEGT. The CDR3 loop spans 14 amino acids. The CDR3 DNA reads as TGTGCCAGCAGTGCATACAGTAGCAATCAGCCCCAGCATTTT. Protein: CASSAYSSNQPQHF.

The chain carries TRBV6-5 and TRBJ2-7; D remains ambiguous. This CDR3 is built from 11 residues. With 7 bases removed from V and 6 bases from J, the gap between germline ends came to 10 bases. Germline V gene sequence: CDR1 MNHEY, CDR2 SVGAGI. The CDR3 sequence: CASTYWGEQYF. CDR3 nucleotides: TGTGCCAGCACCTACTGGGGCGAGCAGTACTTC.

This rearrangement joins TRBV29-1 to TRBJ2-7; tentatively, D is TRBD1 (5 bases). The CDR3 is 15 amino acids. Germline V gene sequence: CDR1 SQVTM, CDR2 ANQGSEA. Trimming took off 6 bases at V and 2 bases at J, with 20 bases between the two ends. CDR3 residues: CSVNLRNRIAYEQYF. For the CDR3, the DNA is TGCAGCGTCAACTTAAGGAACAGGATCGCCTACGAGCAGTACTTC.

In this sample, this clone turned up a few times. The chain uses TRBV19 and TRBJ1-1; D is possibly TRBD1 (5 bases). V gave up 6 bases and J gave up 1 base, with 18 bases separating them. This CDR3 has 16 residues. Germline assignment: CDR1 LNHDA and CDR2 SQIVND (reference sequence). CDR3 DNA sequence: TGTGCCAGTAGCAAGCTACCGGGACTGGCGAACACTGAAGCTTTCTTT. As protein: CASSKLPGLANTEAFF.

Only a few counts were recorded for this clone. This chain links TRBV7-2 with TRBJ2-3; possible D gene TRBD2, 6 bases. The CDR3 consists of 13 residues. Deletions cut 5 bases from V and 3 bases from J, with 9 bases between. Germline V gene sequence: CDR1 SGHTA, CDR2 FQGNSA. The CDR3 spells CASSEAGTDTQYF. The CDR3 DNA follows: TGTGCCAGCAGCGAGGCGGGGACAGATACGCAGTATTTT.

The chain is built from TRBV30 and TRBJ1-1; tentative D call: TRBD1 (5 bases). The CDR3 consists of 14 residues. Germline CDR1 GTSNPN, CDR2 SVGIG (reference sequence). Trimming removed 2 bases from V and 1 base from J, with 11 bases in between. The CDR3 nucleotides are TGTGCCTGGAGTCAGACAGCCACGAACACTGAAGCTTTCTTT. Translation: CAWSQTATNTEAFF.

The rearrangement uses TRBV5-4 and TRBJ1-1; D remains unclear. CDR1 SGHNT and CDR2 YYREEE come from the germline V gene (reference sequence). V dropped 0 bases and J dropped 6 bases, with 12 bases sitting between them. CDR3 length equals 14 residues. CDR3 DNA: TGTGCCAGCAGCTTGGCCCGGCAGGCCCCTGAAGCTTTCTTT. Amino acids: CASSLARQAPEAFF.

On this clone itself: The same CDR3 can be traced to other DNA sequences in this sample. The chain employs TRBV7-3 and TRBJ2-1, with 9 bases identical to TRBD2. J gave up 7 bases and V 1 base, and 5 bases lay outside the gene matches. The CDR3 sequence is 15 residues long. Germline V gene lookup returns CDR1 SGHTA and CDR2 FQGTGA. The CDR3 DNA is TGTGCCAGCAGCTTAAGGGCGGGGGGGCCGAATGAGCAGTTCTTC. Its protein is CASSLRAGGPNEQFF.

CDR3 bases: TGTGCCAGCAGCCAAGGTGGGACGACGTACTACACCTTC. Encoded protein: CASSQGGTTYYTF. The V gene is TRBV14, the J gene TRBJ1-2; TRBD1 is a possible D gene (5 bases). V shed 1 base and J shed 10 bases, with 13 bases lying between them. Germline assignment: CDR1 SGHDN and CDR2 FVKESK. This CDR3 spans 13 amino acids.